The rows below give T cell receptor beta chains drawn from one sample of a study of OX40 agonist ivuxolimab in advanced cancers. Produced via immunoSEQ multiplex PCR; TCRdb's table is partial and in-frame only. Of some 62,000 clones in the sample, more than 85% were seen once. The sample here was CD4+ or CD8+ T cells sorted from blood, taken in a trial of the OX40 agonist ivuxolimab. The receptor set was obtained from an adult with an advanced solid tumor such as melanoma, head and neck, liver or kidney cancer. CDR3s include the opening cysteine and the closing phenylalanine or tryptophan. D genes are given only for firm matches. Not all rows give a size; the values are once, few, many and, for expanded clones, a class.

TRBV9	TRBJ1-5	NA	NA	CASSVDGVRGQPQHF	TGTGCCAGCAGCGTAGATGGTGTTAGGGGTCAGCCCCAGCATTTT
TRBV4-3	TRBJ2-1	NA	NA	CASSQDNVGGAYNEQFF	TGCGCCAGCAGCCAAGATAATGTGGGAGGAGCCTACAATGAGCAGTTCTTC
TRBV10-2	TRBJ2-6	NA	NA	CASVSGVPGANVLTF	TGCGCCAGCGTGAGTGGGGTTCCTGGGGCCAACGTCCTGACTTTC
TRBV6-1	TRBJ1-1	NA	NA	CASSVTQGGTEAFF	TGTGCCAGCAGTGTGACGCAGGGTGGCACTGAAGCTTTCTTT
TRBV6-1	TRBJ2-7	NA	NA	CASSLPPYEQYF	TGTGCCAGCAGTCTTCCTCCCTACGAGCAGTACTTC
TRBV2	TRBJ1-1	NA	NA	CARRGATEAFF	TGTGCCAGACGAGGGGCCACTGAAGCTTTCTTT
TRBV10-3	TRBJ1-5	TRBD1	NA	CAISSGQGAYQPQHF	TGTGCCATCAGCTCCGGACAGGGGGCTTATCAGCCCCAGCATTTT
TRBV29-1	TRBJ2-7	TRBD2	NA	CSVDLGGRGEQYF	TGCAGCGTTGATTTGGGCGGGAGGGGTGAGCAGTACTTC
TRBV10-1	TRBJ2-7	NA	NA	CASSESQAAYEQYF	TGCGCCAGCAGTGAGTCGCAGGCGGCCTACGAGCAGTACTTC
TRBV9	TRBJ2-1	TRBD2	medium-sized	CASSVDLADNEQFF	TGTGCCAGCAGCGTAGACCTAGCGGACAATGAGCAGTTCTTC
TRBV4-1	TRBJ2-4	TRBD2	once	CASSQGGLAGVIQYF	TGCGCCAGCAGCCAAGGGGGACTAGCGGGAGTCATTCAGTACTTC
TRBV11-2	TRBJ2-7	NA	NA	CASSLRFGGADYEQYF	TGTGCCAGCAGCCTGAGGTTTGGGGGGGCTGACTACGAGCAGTACTTC
TRBV5-1	TRBJ1-1	NA	NA	CASSQDGTPEAFF	TGCGCCAGCAGCCAAGACGGGACACCCGAAGCTTTCTTT
TRBV7-2	TRBJ2-7	TRBD1	NA	CASGTGTGYEQYF	TGTGCCAGCGGGACCGGGACAGGGTACGAGCAGTACTTC
TRBV5-6	TRBJ1-2	NA	NA	CASSLANGYTF	TGTGCCAGCAGCTTGGCGAATGGCTACACCTTC
TRBV5-5	TRBJ1-5	NA	NA	CASSQDLSNQPQHF	TGTGCCAGCAGTCAAGATCTCAGCAATCAGCCCCAGCATTTT
TRBV2	TRBJ2-1	TRBD2	NA	CASTSPGTSGSNEQFF	TGTGCCAGCACTTCCCCGGGGACTAGCGGGAGCAATGAGCAGTTCTTC
TRBV19	TRBJ1-5	NA	NA	CASSISGAGNQPQHF	TGTGCCAGTAGTATTTCGGGGGCGGGCAATCAGCCCCAGCATTTT
TRBV7-2	TRBJ2-7	NA	NA	CASSFGPSVYEQYF	TGTGCCAGCAGCTTCGGGCCCTCCGTATACGAGCAGTACTTC
TRBV4-1	TRBJ2-1	NA	NA	CASSPGRGNEQFF	TGCGCCAGCAGCCCCGGACGAGGCAATGAGCAGTTCTTC
TRBV5-6	TRBJ2-1	NA	NA	CASSLVPDEQFF	TGTGCCAGCAGCTTGGTCCCCGATGAGCAGTTCTTC
TRBV28	TRBJ2-5	NA	NA	CASSYTRGGETQYF	TGTGCCAGCAGTTACACCAGGGGAGGGGAGACCCAGTACTTC
TRBV27	TRBJ1-5	NA	NA	CASSSGHHQPQHF	TGTGCCAGCAGTTCCGGACACCATCAGCCCCAGCATTTT
TRBV19	TRBJ2-7	TRBD1	NA	CATGGTGLSYEQYF	TGTGCCACCGGAGGGACAGGGCTTTCCTACGAGCAGTACTTC
TRBV18	TRBJ1-3	NA	once	CASSPDAGNTIYF	TGTGCCAGCTCACCTGACGCAGGAAACACCATATATTTT
TRBV5-1	TRBJ2-3	NA	NA	CASSPAASGGGSTDTQYF	TGCGCCAGCAGCCCCGCGGCTAGCGGAGGGGGAAGCACAGATACGCAGTATTTT
TRBV5-4	TRBJ2-7	NA	NA	CASSLGRATYEQYF	TGTGCCAGCAGCTTGGGTAGAGCCACCTACGAGCAGTACTTC
TRBV28	TRBJ2-3	NA	NA	CASSVSGGDTQYF	TGTGCCAGCAGTGTAAGCGGCGGAGATACGCAGTATTTT
TRBV27	TRBJ2-3	TRBD1	once	CASSLSGQGAQNTQYF	TGTGCCAGCAGTCTATCGGGACAGGGGGCGCAAAATACGCAGTATTTT
TRBV4-1	TRBJ1-5	NA	once	CASSPQGQSNQPQHF	TGCGCCAGCAGCCCCCAAGGACAGAGCAATCAGCCCCAGCATTTT
TRBV27	TRBJ1-4	TRBD1	once	CASSPLTGGPKEKLFF	TGTGCCAGCAGTCCGCTGACAGGGGGGCCTAAGGAAAAACTGTTTTTT
TRBV29-1	TRBJ2-7	TRBD1	NA	CSVAHGTDYEQYF	TGCAGCGTAGCCCACGGGACAGACTACGAGCAGTACTTC
TRBV6-5	TRBJ2-3	NA	NA	CASSYFLRADTQYF	TGTGCCAGCAGTTACTTTTTAAGGGCGGATACGCAGTATTTT
TRBV27	TRBJ2-5	NA	NA	CASSSGTAGQTQYF	TGTGCCAGCAGTTCCGGGACGGCAGGGCAGACCCAGTACTTC
TRBV2	TRBJ2-4	NA	NA	CASSHPGTARDIQYF	TGTGCCAGCAGCCACCCCGGGACGGCTAGGGACATTCAGTACTTC
TRBV28	TRBJ2-7	TRBD1	NA	CASKLQGEIYEQYF	TGTGCCAGCAAACTACAGGGGGAGATTTACGAGCAGTACTTC
TRBV19	TRBJ1-1	NA	NA	CASSPGGEAFF	TGTGCCAGTTCCCCTGGGGGTGAAGCTTTCTTT
TRBV19	TRBJ2-7	TRBD1	few	CASSIGTAYEQYF	TGTGCCAGTAGTATCGGGACAGCCTACGAGCAGTACTTC
TRBV7-2	TRBJ2-1	NA	NA	CASSFSGLNNEQFF	TGTGCCAGCAGCTTCTCTGGACTCAACAATGAGCAGTTCTTC
TRBV9	TRBJ2-7	TRBD2	NA	CASSVGTSGYEQYF	TGTGCCAGCAGCGTAGGGACTAGCGGGTACGAGCAGTACTTC
TRBV29-1	TRBJ2-5	NA	NA	CSVEPAVAETPEETQYF	TGCAGCGTTGAGCCGGCGGTGGCGGAGACGCCCGAAGAGACCCAGTACTTC
TRBV27	TRBJ2-7	NA	NA	CASSSVGGGASLYEQYF	TGTGCCAGCAGTTCCGTCGGTGGTGGGGCGTCCCTCTACGAGCAGTACTTC
TRBV6-1	TRBJ2-4	NA	NA	CASSEVSRGAKNIQYF	TGTGCCAGCAGTGAAGTCTCCAGGGGAGCCAAAAACATTCAGTACTTC
TRBV6-5	TRBJ2-7	NA	NA	CASSSWDFPYEQYF	TGTGCCAGCAGTTCCTGGGACTTTCCTTACGAGCAGTACTTC
TRBV18	TRBJ2-1	TRBD2	NA	CASSRGRSSYNEQFF	TGTGCCAGCTCACGCGGGAGAAGCTCCTACAATGAGCAGTTCTTC
TRBV27	TRBJ1-2	TRBD1	NA	CASSVRQGARYGYTF	TGTGCCAGCAGTGTCCGACAGGGGGCGCGCTATGGCTACACCTTC
TRBV2	TRBJ1-1	TRBD1	NA	CASSEERDRGRAYMNTEAFF	TGTGCCAGCAGTGAAGAACGGGACAGGGGCCGCGCCTACATGAACACTGAAGCTTTCTTT
TRBV9	TRBJ1-1	NA	NA	CASSNRETWLNTEAFF	TGTGCCAGCAGCAACAGGGAAACTTGGTTGAACACTGAAGCTTTCTTT
TRBV4-3	TRBJ1-5	NA	NA	CASSQDLPGNQPQHF	TGCGCCAGCAGCCAAGATCTTCCCGGCAATCAGCCCCAGCATTTT
TRBV10-3	TRBJ1-2	NA	once	CAIGNREGTNYGYTF	TGTGCCATCGGGAACAGGGAAGGGACTAACTATGGCTACACCTTC
TRBV11-3	TRBJ2-7	NA	once	CASSLVRGYEQYF	TGTGCCAGCAGCTTAGTTCGCGGGTACGAGCAGTACTTC
TRBV7-2	TRBJ2-5	TRBD2	once	CASVEIGLAGGRETQYF	TGTGCCAGCGTAGAAATAGGGCTAGCGGGAGGTCGAGAGACCCAGTACTTC
TRBV7-6	TRBJ2-3	NA	NA	CASSLASVLPDTQYF	TGTGCCAGCAGCTTAGCCAGCGTCCTCCCAGATACGCAGTATTTT
TRBV7-2	TRBJ1-1	NA	few	CASSLGWLRSNTEAFF	TGTGCCAGCAGCTTAGGGTGGCTCAGGTCGAACACTGAAGCTTTCTTT